This entry features one T cell receptor beta chain sequence. The antigen remains undetermined. The PCR had 60 Vbeta and 13 Jbeta primers. Clones were sequenced by immunoSEQ multiplex PCR, and TCRdb holds only the in-frame ones, with some missing. Counted here are about 100,000 clones, about three quarters occurring once; the ten biggest clones make up approximately 7.4%. The sample belongs to a study of cytomegalovirus exposure and HLA in healthy donors. Regarding the study as a whole: A missense DCLRE1C variant was associated with V- and J-gene trimming of TCR beta chains in a later analysis, and an independent cohort replicated the association.

The sequence came from a man aged 45-60 years in good health and CMV-seropositive. Sequencing was performed on PBMCs.

The CDR3 sequence: CASARGSATNEKLFF. Written as DNA, the CDR3 is TGTGCCAGCGCCCGAGGGAGTGCAACTAATGAAAAACTGTTTTTT. The rearrangement uses TRBV11-1 and TRBJ1-4, with D uncertain. CDR1 is SGHAT, CDR2 FQDESV, per germline (reference sequence). V gave up 8 bases and J gave up 0 bases, with 13 bases separating them. This CDR3 contains 15 residues.